This T cell receptor (beta chain) was sequenced in a study of shared clonotypes between healthy human individuals. Libraries were prepared by immunoSEQ multiplex PCR; TCRdb keeps only in-frame clonotypes and omits some of them. Seen here are approximately 2,000,000 clones, around 93% observed once, and the top ten hold more than 1.5%. V lost 4 bases to trimming and J lost 2 bases; unmatched junction nucleotides: 10. CDR1 SGDLS and CDR2 YYNGEE come from the germline V gene. The length of the CDR3 is 17 residues. Naivety among CD8 cells was defined by CD45RO negativity and positive CCR7 selection, thereby excluding terminally differentiated effector memory CD45RA+ cells. This clone occurred once.

The sequencing input was naive CD8+ T cells from PBMCs. This receptor was taken from a man younger than 35 in good health. Some clones in this sample may be carry-over from other donors' samples. The V gene is TRBV9, the J gene TRBJ2-3; TRBD2 matches at 10 bases. CDR3 sequence: CASSTNGLAVPTDTQYF. The CDR3 nucleotides are TGTGCCAGCAGCACCAACGGACTAGCGGTGCCCACAGATACGCAGTATTTT.